The clone carrying this T cell receptor (beta chain) was found a few times. V lost 8 bases to trimming and J lost 3 bases; unmatched junction nucleotides: 7. The CDR3 spans 13 residues. Germline V gives CDR1 MGHDK, CDR2 SYGVNS. The data were produced by immunoSEQ multiplex PCR, yet TCRdb's version contains in-frame clones alone and is incomplete. The repertoire includes about 960,000 clones, over 60% of them detected once, and approximately 1.5% sits in the top ten. The record originates from a study of shared clonotypes between healthy human individuals. This TCR came from a young man in good health. The sample comprised memory CD4+ T cells sorted from blood. Described subset: CD45RA-negative fraction. The V call is TRBV25-1, the J call TRBJ2-7; 7 nucleotides agree with TRBD1. CDR3 in DNA: TGTGCCAGCCAGGGGGAATTAATCTACGAGCAGTACTTC. Protein sequence: CASQGELIYEQYF.